This TCR beta chain was retrieved from a study of read filtering for tumor transcriptome and immune sequencing. Broader study findings: Compared with RNA-seq, IR-seq gave much higher clonotype depth and reliability. This fraction held mixed bone marrow immune cells after CD138-negative sorting.

This library used roughly 430 ng RNA and molecular barcoded adaptors spanning alpha/delta and beta/gamma chains. TCRdb re-analysed the reads in MiXCR, keeping a single row per CDR3 protein. The sample has some 38,000 distinct CDR3 sequences; about 13% are singletons. Ten or more counts support this clonotype. Its matching antigen is unknown. CDR3 length: 15 amino acids. Germline loops: CDR1 SGHTA, CDR2 FQGNSA. Losses at the gene ends were 5 bases for V and 0 bases for J; bases not matched to a gene: 4. The sequence was collected from a donor at least 40 years old with multiple myeloma. This chain uses TRBV7-2 with TRBJ2-3; the match to TRBD2 covers 8 bases. The sequencing sample was made of a population of CD138-negative cells sorted from bone marrow. CDR3 region: CASSPVAGSTDTQYF. CDR3 sequence (DNA): TGTGCCAGCAGCCCCGTAGCGGGAAGCACAGATACGCAGTATTTT.